A single sample is the source of the 16 T cell receptor beta chains below, sequenced in a study of blood T cells in healthy people across ages. Sample-barcoded 5' priming and a J-beta primer mix drove a second PCR of roughly 7 to 11 cycles. TCRdb recomputed calls from the 5' RACE reads with MiXCR, one row per CDR3 protein. The sample includes about 1.8 million distinct CDR3 sequences, 40% to 55% of them seen just once. Sequencing was done on a sample of blood. All receptors come from a woman aged 40 to 55 in good health.

This chain connects TRBV6-5 to TRBJ1-6; D call uncertain. Germline CDR1 reads MNHEY; CDR2 reads SVGAGI. The CDR3 totals 17 residues. The germline V and J ends were trimmed by 0 bases and 7 bases, with 16 bases remaining between them. Here the CDR3 reads CASSYSRYRRLNSPLHF. The CDR3 DNA is TGTGCCAGCAGTTACTCGAGGTACCGACGGCTGAATTCACCCCTCCACTTT.

This clonotype was picked up a small number of times. The rearrangement joins TRBV5-1 to TRBJ2-3, with 9 bases aligning to TRBD2. This CDR3 region has 14 residues. The J segment lost 6 bases and the V segment lost 4 bases, leaving 6 bases of the junction unmatched. Germline values: CDR1 SGHRS, CDR2 YFSETQ. The CDR3 loop reads CASSVGTSLDTQYF. Here the CDR3 DNA reads TGCGCCAGCAGCGTAGGGACTAGCCTTGATACGCAGTATTTT. The full variable domain, with the rest looked up from reference TRBV5-1 and TRBJ2-3, is KAGVTQTPRYLIKTRGQQVTLSCSPISGHRSVSWYQQTPGQGLQFLFEYFSETQRNKGNFPGRFSGRQFSNSRSEMNVSTLELGDSALYLCASSVGTSLDTQYFGPGTRLTVL.

The chain recombines TRBV20-1 with TRBJ2-5; 7 nucleotides match TRBD1. Unmatched junction bases numbered 9, after V lost 0 bases and J lost 5 bases. The CDR3 covers 15 residues. Per the germline V gene, CDR1 is DFQATT and CDR2 is SNEGSKA (reference sequence). The CDR3 reads CSARDGLARGETQYF. In DNA form, the CDR3 reads TGCAGTGCTAGAGACGGCCTCGCCAGGGGGGAGACCCAGTACTTC.

This clonotype was counted a few times. The chain couples TRBV20-1 to TRBJ1-4; 7 nucleotides match TRBD1. From germline, CDR1 is DFQATT and CDR2 SNEGSKA (reference sequence). CDR3 size: 15 residues. Unmatched junction bases numbered 2, after V lost 1 base and J lost 0 bases. The CDR3 nucleotides are TGCAGTGCTAGAGGGGGGACAGCAACTAATGAAAAACTGTTTTTT. This gives the protein CSARGGTATNEKLFF.

The rearrangement joins TRBV20-1 to TRBJ2-7; D call uncertain. This CDR3 comprises 13 residues. The V gene's germline CDR1 is DFQATT and CDR2 SNEGSKA (reference sequence). The germline V and J ends were trimmed by 5 bases and 5 bases, with 16 bases remaining between them. The DNA for the CDR3 is TGCAGTGCTGGAATTCCCCAGCTTCACGAGCAGTACTTC. Its protein is CSAGIPQLHEQYF.

This chain joins TRBV29-1 and TRBJ2-3; no definite D call. V dropped 3 bases and J dropped 2 bases, with 9 bases sitting between them. The CDR3 spans 13 residues. CDR1 is SQVTM, CDR2 ANQGSEA, per germline. The CDR3 DNA is TGCAGCGTTGATAGTTCCCACACAGATACGCAGTATTTT. Its translation is CSVDSSHTDTQYF.

The chain employs TRBV6-6 and TRBJ2-1, with D possibly TRBD1 on 5 matching bases. The last part of the DNA fits TRBJ2-7 better; the J call may be wrong. CDR3 length: 15 residues. Germline lookup yields CDR1 MNHNY and CDR2 SVGAGI (reference sequence). DNA of the CDR3: TGTGCCAGCGCGGACCCAGGGCCCTCCTACAATGAGCAGTACTTC. Translation: CASADPGPSYNEQYF.

This CDR3 reads CASSLEVWGGQETQYF. In DNA, the CDR3 is TGTGCCAGCAGTTTAGAGGTCTGGGGTGGCCAAGAGACCCAGTACTTC. The chain couples TRBV12-3 or TRBV12-4 to TRBJ2-5, with D uncertain. The CDR3 spans 16 residues. V was cut by 1 base and J by 1 base, with 13 bases left in between.

This clonotype was seen a single time. The chain joins TRBV14 to TRBJ1-2, with a possible D match to TRBD1 (5 bases). V was cut by 1 base and J by 7 bases, with 10 bases left in between. The CDR3 has 13 amino acids. Germline loops: CDR1 SGHDN, CDR2 FVKESK. As DNA, the CDR3 is TGTGCCAGCAGCCAAGTCAGGGCTGTTGGCTACACCTTC. This sequence encodes CASSQVRAVGYTF.

This chain uses TRBV10-3 with TRBJ2-1; 9 nucleotides align to TRBD2. The CDR3 sequence is 14 residues long. Germline V gene sequence: CDR1 ENHRY, CDR2 SYGVKD. Unmatched junction bases numbered 5, after V lost 7 bases and J lost 4 bases. The DNA of the CDR3 is TGTGCCATCAACCCTAGCGGGGTATACAATGAGCAGTTCTTC. Translated: CAINPSGVYNEQFF.

This clonotype was seen many times. The chain is built from TRBV7-9 and TRBJ2-7; D remains unclear. Between the trimmed V and J ends, which lost 4 bases and 6 bases, there was a span of 7 bases. Germline V gives CDR1 SEHNR, CDR2 FQNEAQ (reference sequence). The CDR3 totals 11 residues. The CDR3 loop reads CASSSTSEQYF. Here the CDR3 DNA reads TGTGCCAGCAGCTCTACCTCCGAGCAGTACTTC.

The chain uses TRBV4-3 and TRBJ2-3; unclear D gene. V was cut by 1 base and J by 8 bases, with 7 bases left in between. The CDR3 has 12 residues. Germline V CDR1 and CDR2: LGHNA, YSLEER. CDR3 protein: CASSQVSGTQYF. The DNA for the CDR3 is TGCGCCAGCAGCCAAGTTTCGGGTACGCAGTATTTT.

The rearrangement uses TRBV11-2 and TRBJ2-5; TRBD2 matches at 13 bases. Germline CDR1 SGHAT, CDR2 FQNNGV. With V trimmed by 3 bases and J by 2 bases, 9 bases remained unmatched. The CDR3 is 18 amino acids. The CDR3 region has the DNA TGTGCCAGCAGCTTTTCGACTAGCGGGGGGCCCTTGCAAGAGACCCAGTACTTC. It is translated as CASSFSTSGGPLQETQYF.

This chain links TRBV6-1 with TRBJ1-5, with 9 positions matching TRBD1. J was trimmed by 7 bases and V by 6 bases; bases with no gene match: 7. The CDR3 loop spans 14 amino acids. Germline V gene lookup returns CDR1 MNHNS and CDR2 SASEGT. The CDR3 spells CASRKDRGVQPQHF. The CDR3 region has the DNA TGTGCCAGCAGGAAGGACAGGGGAGTCCAGCCCCAGCATTTT.

As DNA, the CDR3 is TGTGCCAGCAGTTCTTGGGGGACAGCCCAAGAGACCCAGTACTTC. It is translated as CASSSWGTAQETQYF. This rearrangement joins TRBV28 to TRBJ2-5, with 7 bases matching TRBD1. This CDR3 has 15 amino acids. Germline lookup yields CDR1 MDHEN and CDR2 SYDVKM. V shed 4 bases and J 1 base; nucleotides not matched to a gene: 6.

The rearrangement links TRBV12-3 or TRBV12-4 to TRBJ2-7; 11 bases align to TRBD2. Trimming took 4 bases from V and 3 from J; bases not matched to a gene: 8. The CDR3 runs to 16 residues. This CDR3 is CASSSRTTSGDYEQYF. CDR3 coding DNA: TGTGCCAGCAGTTCTCGCACGACTAGCGGGGACTACGAGCAGTACTTC.